This T cell receptor (beta chain) is drawn from a study of CD8 T cells in ankylosing spondylitis. This clonotype showed up just a few times. Its specificity is not known. Study results and caveats: The disease-linked clones had a CD8+ phenotype and low blood frequencies.

TCRdb processed the 5' RACE reads anew with MiXCR; each CDR3 protein has one entry. Altogether 290,000 or so distinct CDR3 sequences are present, about 20% being singletons, with the ten largest covering about 4%. The CDR3 has 14 residues. V was cut by 6 bases and J by 6 bases, with 17 bases left in between. This clonotype was sampled from a female donor with ankylosing spondylitis or in good health (not recorded which). The gene calls are TRBV12-3 or TRBV12-4 and TRBJ1-2; D gene ambiguous. Sequencing was done on a sample of blood, either unsorted or a sorted T cell fraction (not recorded which). The CDR3 region has the DNA TGTGCCAGCAGCGCCGTCCCGGGGAATCATGGCTACACCTTC. This codes for CASSAVPGNHGYTF.